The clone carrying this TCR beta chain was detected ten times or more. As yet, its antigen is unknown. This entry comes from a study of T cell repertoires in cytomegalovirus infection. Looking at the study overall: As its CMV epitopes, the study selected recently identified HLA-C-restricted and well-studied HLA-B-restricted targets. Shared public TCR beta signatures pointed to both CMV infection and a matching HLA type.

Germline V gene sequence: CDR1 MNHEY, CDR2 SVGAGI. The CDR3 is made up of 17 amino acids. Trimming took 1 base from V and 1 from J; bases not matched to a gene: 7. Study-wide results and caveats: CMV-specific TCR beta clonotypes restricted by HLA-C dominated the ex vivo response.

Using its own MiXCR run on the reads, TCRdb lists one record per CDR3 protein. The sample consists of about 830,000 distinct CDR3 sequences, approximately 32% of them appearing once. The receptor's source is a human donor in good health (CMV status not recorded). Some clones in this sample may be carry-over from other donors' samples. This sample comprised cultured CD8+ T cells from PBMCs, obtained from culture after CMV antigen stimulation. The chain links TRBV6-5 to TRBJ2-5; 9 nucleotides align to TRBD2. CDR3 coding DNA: TGTGCCAGCAGTTACTATTCCCTAGCGGGGATCCAAGAGACCCAGTACTTC. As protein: CASSYYSLAGIQETQYF.